These 24 T cell receptor beta chains were sequenced from one sample in a study of blood T cells in healthy people across ages. A sample-barcoded 5' primer and a J-beta primer mix were used in a second PCR of roughly 6 to 11 cycles. TCRdb recomputed calls from the 5' RACE reads with MiXCR, one row per CDR3 protein. The table has roughly 1,000,000 distinct CDR3 sequences, roughly 24% seen once. These data also formed part of another study, on T cells of mothers and their children.

Sample: blood. The receptors shown here come from a girl aged 2 to 10 in good health.

The chain recombines TRBV21-1 with TRBJ2-3; the table's D call TRBD1 went unverified against the DNA. Judging by the DNA end, TRBJ1-5 fits better; the J call may be wrong. TRBV21-1 is recorded as a pseudogene. The CDR3 runs to 17 residues. Written as DNA, the CDR3 is TGTGCCAGCAGCTTATCAACCCGAGGGGGGAGCACAGATACGCAGCATTTT. Translating it yields CASSLSTRGGSTDTQHF.

The chain has TRBV28 and TRBJ2-1; possibly TRBD2 for D (6 bases). CDR1 MDHEN and CDR2 SYDVKM come from the germline V gene. The CDR3 spans 17 residues. The V gene lost 8 bases and the J gene lost 0 bases, with 20 bases spanning the gap. The CDR3 sequence: CASSTTQAGSSYNEQFF. Written as DNA, the CDR3 is TGTGCCAGCTCTACTACTCAAGCGGGTTCCTCCTACAATGAGCAGTTCTTC.

This chain links TRBV6-6 with TRBJ2-1; 9 bases match TRBD2. CDR3 size: 15 residues. J lost 3 bases, V lost 6 bases, and 6 bases had no gene match. CDR1 is MNHNY, CDR2 SVGAGI, per germline (reference sequence). The CDR3 DNA follows: TGTGCCAGCAGGTCTCTAGCGGGGTACTACAATGAGCAGTTCTTC. Its translation is CASRSLAGYYNEQFF.

V gene TRBV12-5 combines with J gene TRBJ1-1, with D maybe TRBD1 (6 bases). Per germline, CDR1 LGHNT and CDR2 FRNRAP. Trimming shortened V by 6 bases and J by 1 base, and 15 bases separated the two germline ends. The CDR3 loop spans 15 amino acids. The CDR3 DNA reads TGTGCTAGTGGCGGGAACAGGGTGGCGAACACTGAAGCTTTCTTT. Translation: CASGGNRVANTEAFF.

This chain uses TRBV19 with TRBJ2-7, with 11 positions matching TRBD2. CDR1 LNHDA and CDR2 SQIVND come from the germline V gene (reference sequence). Trimming at V came to 3 bases and at J to 2 bases, leaving 3 bases not matched to a gene. CDR3 size: 15 residues. The CDR3 sequence: CASSMGTSGAYEQYF. In nucleotides, the CDR3 is TGTGCCAGTAGTATGGGGACTAGCGGAGCCTACGAGCAGTACTTC.

The chain employs TRBV7-9 and TRBJ2-2, with D unresolved. The CDR3 has 8 residues. Germline CDR1 reads SEHNR; CDR2 reads FQNEAQ (reference sequence). CDR3 in amino acids: CNTGELFF. Here the CDR3 DNA reads TGTAACACCGGGGAGCTGTTTTTT.

In this sample, this clonotype turned up a few times. J is TRBJ2-5 and V is TRBV2; no clear D gene. This CDR3 has 11 amino acids. Trimming left V 4 bases short and J 5 bases short, with 5 bases between. Germline V gene lookup returns CDR1 SNHLY and CDR2 FYNNEI. The CDR3 loop is CASSGAETQYF. In nucleotides, the CDR3 is TGTGCCAGCAGTGGAGCGGAGACCCAGTACTTC.

This clonotype showed up many times. The J gene is TRBJ2-5, the V gene TRBV20-1; 9 bases are a match to TRBD1. This CDR3 has 14 residues. Germline values: CDR1 DFQATT, CDR2 SNEGSKA (reference sequence). Trimming cost V 6 bases and J 4 bases; bases outside gene matches: 9. CDR3 coding DNA: TGCAGTGCCACAGGGGGCGGGTTGGGAGAGACCCAGTACTTC. It encodes CSATGGGLGETQYF.

This clonotype came up many times. The V and J genes are TRBV11-2 and TRBJ2-3; D is unresolved. V lost 1 base to trimming and J lost 2 bases, with 7 bases between them. The CDR3 extends over 14 amino acids. The germline CDR1 and CDR2 sequences are SGHAT and FQNNGV. The DNA for the CDR3 is TGTGCCAGCAGCTTAGGTCCCCTCACAGATACGCAGTATTTT. Protein: CASSLGPLTDTQYF.

This clonotype occurred a few times. The chain is built from TRBV7-9 and TRBJ1-1, with a tentative D call TRBD1 (6 bases). This CDR3 spans 17 amino acids. V was cut by 7 bases and J by 0 bases, with 21 bases left in between. The germline V gene encodes CDR1 SEHNR and CDR2 FQNEAQ (reference sequence). In nucleotides, the CDR3 is TGTGCCAGCATCCTATCAGGTACAGGGAACATGAACACTGAAGCTTTCTTT. This sequence encodes CASILSGTGNMNTEAFF. Complete variable domain (other parts from reference TRBV7-9 and TRBJ1-1): DTGVSQNPRHKITKRGQNVTFRCDPISEHNRLYWYRQTLGQGPEFLTYFQNEAQLEKSRLLSDRFSAERPKGSFSTLEIQRTEQGDSAMYLCASILSGTGNMNTEAFFGQGTRLTVV.

This clonotype was picked up a small number of times. The CDR3 is CASSFIPGEETQYF. The CDR3 coding sequence is TGCGCCAGCAGCTTTATCCCAGGGGAAGAGACCCAGTACTTC. This chain connects TRBV5-1 to TRBJ2-5, with D maybe TRBD1 (6 bases). This CDR3 comprises 14 residues. Trimming left V 2 bases short and J 3 bases short, with 11 bases between. Germline CDR1 is SGHRS and CDR2 is YFSETQ.

This clonotype has a handful of counts. The gene calls are TRBV7-9 and TRBJ2-2; D unclear. CDR1 and CDR2 (germline): SEHNR, FQNEAQ (reference sequence). The CDR3 is made up of 12 amino acids. V was pared by 5 bases and J by 7 bases, with 8 bases between. DNA for the CDR3: TGTGCCAGCAGCCGAGGTGACGGGGAGCTGTTTTTT. Translation: CASSRGDGELFF. Variable domain in full (rest from reference TRBV7-9 and TRBJ2-2): DTGVSQNPRHKITKRGQNVTFRCDPISEHNRLYWYRQTLGQGPEFLTYFQNEAQLEKSRLLSDRFSAERPKGSFSTLEIQRTEQGDSAMYLCASSRGDGELFFGEGSRLTVL.

The chain is built from TRBV2 and TRBJ2-5; 9 nucleotides match TRBD1. The DNA matches TRBJ2-1 better at its end, which makes the J call doubtful. Germline assignment: CDR1 SNHLY and CDR2 FYNNEI. The CDR3 spans 16 residues. This chain's CDR3 is CASTTVGQGTGYEQFF. DNA of the CDR3: TGTGCCAGCACCACCGTGGGACAGGGTACTGGCTATGAGCAGTTCTTC.

This chain connects TRBV18 to TRBJ2-2; 10 bases line up with TRBD2. V lost 3 bases and J lost 2; bases outside the gene matches: 6. Germline V CDR1 and CDR2: KGHSH, LQKENI. The CDR3 length is 17 residues. DNA for the CDR3: TGTGCCAGCTCACCGCTAACTAGCGGGATTAACACCGGGGAGCTGTTTTTT. Translation: CASSPLTSGINTGELFF. Together with reference TRBV18 and TRBJ2-2, the CDR3 gives the full variable domain: NAGVMQNPRHLVRRRGQEARLRCSPMKGHSHVYWYRQLPEEGLKFMVYLQKENIIDESGMPKERFSAEFPKEGPSILRIQQVVRGDSAAYFCASSPLTSGINTGELFFGEGSRLTVL.

The genes are TRBV20-1 and TRBJ2-5; D is perhaps TRBD1 or TRBD2 (5 bases each). CDR1 is DFQATT, CDR2 SNEGSKA, per germline (reference sequence). The CDR3 is 16 residues long. Trimming took 2 bases from V and 3 from J, leaving 19 bases between them. DNA for the CDR3: TGCAGTGCTAGAAGGGACCGCCAACTATTAGAAGAGACCCAGTACTTC. Amino acids: CSARRDRQLLEETQYF.

This clonotype was observed a few times. V gene TRBV28 combines with J gene TRBJ2-1; tentatively, D is TRBD1 (5 bases). The end of the DNA fits TRBJ2-5 better, so the J call may be wrong. Germline CDR1 MDHEN, CDR2 SYDVKM. This CDR3 contains 12 residues. CDR3 protein: CASCGAPETQYF. CDR3 DNA sequence: TGTGCCAGCTGTGGGGCCCCAGAGACCCAGTACTTC.

In this sample, this clonotype turned up a few times. This CDR3 reads CATSDPDRNHEQYF. The CDR3 region has the DNA TGTGCCACCAGTGACCCGGACAGGAACCACGAGCAGTACTTC. The gene calls are TRBV24-1 and TRBJ2-7; TRBD1 matches at 7 bases. J was trimmed by 5 bases and V by 4 bases; bases with no gene match: 7. The CDR3 is 14 residues long. Germline V CDR1 and CDR2: KGHDR, SFDVKD.

The chain carries TRBV28 and TRBJ2-7, with D hard to call. Trimming removed 3 bases at V and 3 bases at J, with 9 bases between. Germline loops: CDR1 MDHEN, CDR2 SYDVKM. The CDR3 is 13 residues long. In DNA form, the CDR3 reads TGTGCCAGCAGTTTCTTGAAGGACTACGAGCAGTACTTC. Amino acid sequence: CASSFLKDYEQYF.

This clonotype was observed a handful of times. This chain connects TRBV27 to TRBJ1-6; the match to TRBD1 covers 7 bases. The germline CDR1 and CDR2 sequences are MNHEY and SMNVEV (reference sequence). The V and J ends lost 5 bases and 9 bases, in that order; junction bases with no gene match: 13. The CDR3 runs to 16 residues. This CDR3 is CASSQLWQGVGSPLHF. DNA for the CDR3: TGTGCCAGCAGTCAATTATGGCAGGGGGTAGGTTCACCCCTCCACTTT.

V is TRBV5-1 and J is TRBJ2-3; no clear D gene. V lost 4 bases and J lost 3, with 18 bases in between. This CDR3 contains 16 residues. Germline V gene data show CDR1 as SGHRS and CDR2 as YFSETQ. The CDR3 loop is CASSPEVGYSTDTQYF. The CDR3 coding sequence is TGCGCCAGCAGCCCGGAAGTGGGTTATAGTACAGATACGCAGTATTTT.

The chain is built from TRBV20-1 and TRBJ2-2; D unresolved. Germline V CDR1 and CDR2: DFQATT, SNEGSKA (reference sequence). Trimming shortened V by 1 base and J by 5 bases, and 17 bases separated the two germline ends. The CDR3 consists of 16 residues. CDR3 DNA: TGCAGTGCTAGAGGTCTTCTCAACCTTACTACCGGGGAGCTGTTTTTT. Translating gives CSARGLLNLTTGELFF.

This clonotype was counted a few times. The V call is TRBV20-1, the J call TRBJ1-2, with D perhaps matching TRBD1 (6 bases). Germline assignment: CDR1 DFQATT and CDR2 SNEGSKA (reference sequence). The CDR3 contains 14 residues. Between the trimmed V and J ends, which lost 2 bases and 6 bases, there was a span of 16 bases. In nucleotides, the CDR3 is TGCAGTGCTAGATCCTTCGGGGGCTTAGATGGCTACACCTTC. Protein: CSARSFGGLDGYTF.

The chain links TRBV5-1 to TRBJ2-5; 9 nucleotides agree with TRBD1. Germline loops: CDR1 SGHRS, CDR2 YFSETQ. V trimming: 0 bases; J trimming: 0 bases; junction bases outside the gene matches: 6. The CDR3 totals 17 residues. The CDR3 nucleotides read TGCGCCAGCAGCTTGGCCCCGGGACAGGGCGACCAAGAGACCCAGTACTTC. Translating gives CASSLAPGQGDQETQYF.

This clonotype has just a few counts. The chain combines TRBV29-1 with TRBJ2-3; D uncertain. The CDR3 contains 12 residues. V shed 7 bases and J shed 0 bases, with 8 bases lying between them. Germline V gives CDR1 SQVTM, CDR2 ANQGSEA. This chain's CDR3 is CSAVISTDTQYF. As DNA, the CDR3 is TGCAGCGCCGTCATAAGCACAGATACGCAGTATTTT.